This T cell receptor (beta chain) was sequenced for a study of blood T cell repertoires in COVID-19. In the study overall: The samples span acute and convalescent COVID-19 from the United States, Italy and Spain. The analysed material was cDNA or gDNA that came from T cells, B-cell-depleted T cells, or PBMCs.

Original processing methods: Amplified reference gene primers provided the basis for estimating nucleated cell counts. Profiling relied on immunoSEQ multiplex PCR, and the TCRdb table lists in-frame clones only, not all of them. That table furnishes V, J and clone size, whereas the DNA furnished D and trimming. The sample lists approximately 120,000 clones, around three quarters occurring once. V lost 5 bases and J 4 bases, leaving 12 bases between the germline ends. This CDR3 has 14 amino acids. Germline CDR1 SNHLY, CDR2 FYNNEI. The chain couples TRBV2 to TRBJ1-5, with D maybe TRBD1 (6 bases). This TCR was recovered from a human donor in a cohort sampled during active or convalescent COVID-19. Specimen: peripheral blood. The CDR3 nucleotides read TGTGCCAGCAGTATAGGGGGTTGGAATCAGCCCCAGCATTTT. This codes for CASSIGGWNQPQHF. Full variable domain (outside the CDR3, taken from reference TRBV2 and TRBJ1-5): EPEVTQTPSHQVTQMGQEVILRCVPISNHLYFYWYRQILGQKVEFLVSFYNNEISEKSEIFDDQFSVERPDGSNFTLKIRSTKLEDSAMYFCASSIGGWNQPQHFGDGTRLSIL.